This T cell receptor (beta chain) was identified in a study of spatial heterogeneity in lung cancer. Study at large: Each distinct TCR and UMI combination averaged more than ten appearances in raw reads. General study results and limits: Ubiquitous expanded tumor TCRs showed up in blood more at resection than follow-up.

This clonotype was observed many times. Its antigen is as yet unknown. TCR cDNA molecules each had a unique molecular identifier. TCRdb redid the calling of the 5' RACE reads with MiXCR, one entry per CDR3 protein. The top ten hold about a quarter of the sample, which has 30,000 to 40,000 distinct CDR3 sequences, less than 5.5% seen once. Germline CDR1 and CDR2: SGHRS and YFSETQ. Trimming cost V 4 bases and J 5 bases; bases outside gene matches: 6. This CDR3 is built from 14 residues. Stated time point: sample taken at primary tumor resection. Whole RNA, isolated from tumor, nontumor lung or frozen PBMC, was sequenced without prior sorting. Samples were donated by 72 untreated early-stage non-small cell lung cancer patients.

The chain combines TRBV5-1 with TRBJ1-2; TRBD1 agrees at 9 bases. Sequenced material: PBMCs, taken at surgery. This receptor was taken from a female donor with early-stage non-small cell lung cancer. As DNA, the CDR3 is TGCGCCAGCAGCCCCTCCGGGACAGGGTATGGCTACACCTTC. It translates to CASSPSGTGYGYTF. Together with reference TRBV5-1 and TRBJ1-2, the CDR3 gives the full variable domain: KAGVTQTPRYLIKTRGQQVTLSCSPISGHRSVSWYQQTPGQGLQFLFEYFSETQRNKGNFPGRFSGRQFSNSRSEMNVSTLELGDSALYLCASSPSGTGYGYTFGSGTRLTVV.